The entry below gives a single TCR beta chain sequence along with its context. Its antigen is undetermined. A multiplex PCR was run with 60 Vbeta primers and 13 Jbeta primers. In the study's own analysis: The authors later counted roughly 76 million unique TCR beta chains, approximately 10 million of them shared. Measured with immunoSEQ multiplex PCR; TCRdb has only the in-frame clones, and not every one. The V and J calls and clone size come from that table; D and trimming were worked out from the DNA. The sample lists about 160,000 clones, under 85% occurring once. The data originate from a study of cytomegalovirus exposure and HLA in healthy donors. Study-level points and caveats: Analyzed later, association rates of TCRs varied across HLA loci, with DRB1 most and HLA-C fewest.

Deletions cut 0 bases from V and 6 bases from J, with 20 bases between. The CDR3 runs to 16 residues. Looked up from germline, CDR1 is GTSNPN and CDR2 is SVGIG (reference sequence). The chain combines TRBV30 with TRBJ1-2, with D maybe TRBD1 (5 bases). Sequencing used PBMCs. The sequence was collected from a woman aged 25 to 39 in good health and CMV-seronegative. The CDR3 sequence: CAWSVRAGRGSNGYTF. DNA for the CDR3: TGTGCCTGGAGTGTACGGGCAGGGCGGGGTTCGAATGGCTACACCTTC.